The rows below give T cell receptor beta chains drawn from one sample of a study of cytomegalovirus exposure and HLA in healthy donors. Profiling relied on immunoSEQ multiplex PCR, and the TCRdb table lists in-frame clones only, not all of them. This sample has under 200,000 clones, with over 75% found just once. Input material: PBMCs. The receptors shown here come from a woman between 45 and 65 years old in good health and CMV-seropositive. Both conserved end residues are part of each CDR3. Each record gives: CDR3 DNA, CDR3 protein, D gene, V gene, clone size, J gene. A D gene is named only where the DNA matches it firmly. Some rows mark clone size as missing; the rest say once, few, many or name a class of expanded clone.

cdr3_nt: TGCGCCAGCAGCCCCACGGTGGGAGGGCCGCGCACCGGGGAGCTGTTTTTT
cdr3_aa: CASSPTVGGPRTGELFF
d_call: TRBD2
v_call: TRBV5-1
clone_size: -
j_call: TRBJ2-2

cdr3_nt: TGTGCCAGCAGCGTAGGAGTTGGTGGAGGACGGAACACTGAAGCTTTCTTT
cdr3_aa: CASSVGVGGGRNTEAFF
d_call: -
v_call: TRBV9
clone_size: -
j_call: TRBJ1-1

cdr3_nt: TGTGCTAGCAGCTCAGGTGGTCCAGGGGCCTCCTACGAGCAGTACTTC
cdr3_aa: CASSSGGPGASYEQYF
d_call: -
v_call: TRBV7-7
clone_size: -
j_call: TRBJ2-7

cdr3_nt: TGTGCCAGCAGCTTAGTCAGGGGCAGGGAGACCCAGTACTTC
cdr3_aa: CASSLVRGRETQYF
d_call: -
v_call: TRBV11-3
clone_size: once
j_call: TRBJ2-5

cdr3_nt: TGCGCCAGCAGCTTGGGACAGGGAGGACCAGATACGCAGTATTTT
cdr3_aa: CASSLGQGGPDTQYF
d_call: -
v_call: TRBV5-1
clone_size: -
j_call: TRBJ2-3

cdr3_nt: TGTGCCAGCAGCTTGGAATCGGGGGGACTGACAGGGGGGGAAGATACGCAGTATTTT
cdr3_aa: CASSLESGGLTGGEDTQYF
d_call: TRBD1
v_call: TRBV5-5
clone_size: few
j_call: TRBJ2-3

cdr3_nt: TGCGCCAGCAGCCAAGTCAGGGAGGTTCAGCCCCAGCATTTT
cdr3_aa: CASSQVREVQPQHF
d_call: -
v_call: TRBV4-3
clone_size: few
j_call: TRBJ1-5

cdr3_nt: TGTGCCAGCAGCTTACAGGGGGGGACCGGGGAGCTGTTTTTT
cdr3_aa: CASSLQGGTGELFF
d_call: -
v_call: TRBV9
clone_size: -
j_call: TRBJ2-2

cdr3_nt: TGTGCCTCGAACAGGGGACTCTATGGCTACACCTTC
cdr3_aa: CASNRGLYGYTF
d_call: TRBD1
v_call: TRBV28
clone_size: -
j_call: TRBJ1-2

cdr3_nt: TGTGCCAGTAGTGCGACAGGGGCCTTCTCTGGGGCCAACGTCCTGACTTTC
cdr3_aa: CASSATGAFSGANVLTF
d_call: TRBD1
v_call: TRBV19
clone_size: -
j_call: TRBJ2-6

cdr3_nt: TGTGCCAGCAGCGTGTCCGGGTCCAACAATGAGCAGTTCTTC
cdr3_aa: CASSVSGSNNEQFF
d_call: -
v_call: TRBV9
clone_size: -
j_call: TRBJ2-1

cdr3_nt: TGCAGCGTTGACAAGGCGGGGGGGGGCCATGAGCAGTTCTTC
cdr3_aa: CSVDKAGGGHEQFF
d_call: TRBD2
v_call: TRBV29-1
clone_size: -
j_call: TRBJ2-1

cdr3_nt: TGTGCCACACAACGGACAGGGGCCTCCTACGAGCAGTACTTC
cdr3_aa: CATQRTGASYEQYF
d_call: TRBD1
v_call: TRBV10-3
clone_size: -
j_call: TRBJ2-7

cdr3_nt: TGTGCCAGCAGTTGGTCCTCGGCTAGCGGGCGTTTCCACGAGCAGTACTTC
cdr3_aa: CASSWSSASGRFHEQYF
d_call: TRBD2
v_call: TRBV7-9
clone_size: few
j_call: TRBJ2-7

cdr3_nt: TGTGCCAGCTCCCCGTTTGCGGGATCCTACAATGAGCAGTTCTTC
cdr3_aa: CASSPFAGSYNEQFF
d_call: -
v_call: TRBV18
clone_size: -
j_call: TRBJ2-1

cdr3_nt: TGCGCCAGCAGCCCTCTTCAGGGAGGGGTCCCCTATGGCTACACCTTC
cdr3_aa: CASSPLQGGVPYGYTF
d_call: -
v_call: TRBV4-3
clone_size: -
j_call: TRBJ1-2

cdr3_nt: TGTGCCACCAGCAGAGGGTCCGGGCGGGGAGATGGGAACACCATATATTTT
cdr3_aa: CATSRGSGRGDGNTIYF
d_call: -
v_call: TRBV15
clone_size: -
j_call: TRBJ1-3

cdr3_nt: TGTGCCAGCAGCCAAGATACGGGGTACGGACTAGCGGGAATGAATGAGCAGTTCTTC
cdr3_aa: CASSQDTGYGLAGMNEQFF
d_call: TRBD2
v_call: TRBV4-2
clone_size: -
j_call: TRBJ2-1

cdr3_nt: TGTGCCAGCAGCGTAGGGGGCACAGGGGGACAAGAGACCCAGTACTTC
cdr3_aa: CASSVGGTGGQETQYF
d_call: TRBD1
v_call: TRBV9
clone_size: -
j_call: TRBJ2-5

cdr3_nt: TGTGCCAGCAGTGACAGGGTATCTGGAAACACCATATATTTT
cdr3_aa: CASSDRVSGNTIYF
d_call: -
v_call: TRBV2
clone_size: -
j_call: TRBJ1-3

cdr3_nt: TGTGCCAGCAGGGTAACAGGGGGGTACACTGAAGCTTTCTTT
cdr3_aa: CASRVTGGYTEAFF
d_call: TRBD1
v_call: TRBV6-1
clone_size: -
j_call: TRBJ1-1

cdr3_nt: TGTGCCAGCTCACCGACGGACAGGTCGGTGGGCCATAATGGCTACACCTTC
cdr3_aa: CASSPTDRSVGHNGYTF
d_call: TRBD1
v_call: TRBV18
clone_size: -
j_call: TRBJ1-2

cdr3_nt: TGTGCCAGCAGCGTCGGGACTAGCAGGAATGAGCAGTTCTTC
cdr3_aa: CASSVGTSRNEQFF
d_call: TRBD2
v_call: TRBV27
clone_size: once
j_call: TRBJ2-1

cdr3_nt: TGTGCCAGCAGCGTAGACTCAGGTGTGAACACTGAAGCTTTCTTT
cdr3_aa: CASSVDSGVNTEAFF
d_call: -
v_call: TRBV9
clone_size: -
j_call: TRBJ1-1

cdr3_nt: TGCAGCGTTGAAGATAGAGCGAGCTCCTACAATGAGCAGTTCTTC
cdr3_aa: CSVEDRASSYNEQFF
d_call: -
v_call: TRBV29-1
clone_size: -
j_call: TRBJ2-1

cdr3_nt: TGCGCCAGCAGTGAGTCGTGGGGAAGGGAGGAAAACATTCAGTACTTC
cdr3_aa: CASSESWGREENIQYF
d_call: -
v_call: TRBV10-2
clone_size: -
j_call: TRBJ2-4

cdr3_nt: TGTGCCAGCAGCTTAATGTGGCGTTCCGGGACAGGGGGCCCCGGGGAGCTGTTTTTT
cdr3_aa: CASSLMWRSGTGGPGELFF
d_call: TRBD1
v_call: TRBV7-3
clone_size: -
j_call: TRBJ2-2

cdr3_nt: TGTGCCAGCAGTCCCAGGGGAGATCAGCCCCAGCATTTT
cdr3_aa: CASSPRGDQPQHF
d_call: -
v_call: TRBV7-3
clone_size: -
j_call: TRBJ1-5

cdr3_nt: TGCGCCAGCAGAGCGACCGGGACAGGGGGCGATTCTCCCTATAGCAATCAGCCCCAGCATTTT
cdr3_aa: CASRATGTGGDSPYSNQPQHF
d_call: TRBD1
v_call: TRBV23-1
clone_size: -
j_call: TRBJ1-5

cdr3_nt: TGTGCCAGCAGCTCGGGCCGCGACAGGGGGCGACACGAGCAGTACTTC
cdr3_aa: CASSSGRDRGRHEQYF
d_call: TRBD1
v_call: TRBV5-4
clone_size: few
j_call: TRBJ2-7

cdr3_nt: TGTGCCAGCAGCTGGGGACAGGGGTCAGATACGCAGTATTTT
cdr3_aa: CASSWGQGSDTQYF
d_call: TRBD1
v_call: TRBV9
clone_size: -
j_call: TRBJ2-3

cdr3_nt: TGTGCCAGCAGTTTACTTCCCACTCAGGGGCGGAAGACCCAGTACTTC
cdr3_aa: CASSLLPTQGRKTQYF
d_call: -
v_call: TRBV27
clone_size: -
j_call: TRBJ2-5

cdr3_nt: TGTGCCAGCAGCCCCGGGACTTCCAGCTCCTACGAGCAGTACTTC
cdr3_aa: CASSPGTSSSYEQYF
d_call: -
v_call: TRBV11-2
clone_size: -
j_call: TRBJ2-7

cdr3_nt: TGTGCCAGCAGCGTAGCGACTCCATGGACAGGAATTACTACTTCTTGGGGAAACACCATATATTTT
cdr3_aa: CASSVATPWTGITTSWGNTIYF
d_call: TRBD1
v_call: TRBV9
clone_size: -
j_call: TRBJ1-3

cdr3_nt: TGTGCCAGCAGTTCAGGGGCGGGAGGGTACGAGCAGTACTTC
cdr3_aa: CASSSGAGGYEQYF
d_call: TRBD2
v_call: TRBV27
clone_size: -
j_call: TRBJ2-7

cdr3_nt: TGTGCCAGCTCACCACCACATAGCAATCAGCCCCAGCATTTT
cdr3_aa: CASSPPHSNQPQHF
d_call: -
v_call: TRBV18
clone_size: -
j_call: TRBJ1-5

cdr3_nt: TGTGCCAGTAGTACGCGGGACAGGCGGAGGGAGACCCAGTACTTC
cdr3_aa: CASSTRDRRRETQYF
d_call: TRBD1
v_call: TRBV19
clone_size: -
j_call: TRBJ2-5

cdr3_nt: TGTGCCATCGGGGCGGGGGGGCGGGAGACCCAGTACTTC
cdr3_aa: CAIGAGGRETQYF
d_call: TRBD2
v_call: TRBV10-3
clone_size: -
j_call: TRBJ2-5

cdr3_nt: TGTGCCAGCAGCTTAGAGAGCTCCTATAATTCACCCCTCCACTTT
cdr3_aa: CASSLESSYNSPLHF
d_call: -
v_call: TRBV11-2
clone_size: -
j_call: TRBJ1-6

cdr3_nt: TGTGCCAGCACCGCAGGACAGGCCACTAACTATGGCTACACCTTC
cdr3_aa: CASTAGQATNYGYTF
d_call: TRBD1
v_call: TRBV2
clone_size: once
j_call: TRBJ1-2

cdr3_nt: TGCACCAGTACCGGGACAGGGGGAAGAAGAAATGAAAAACTGTTTTTT
cdr3_aa: CTSTGTGGRRNEKLFF
d_call: -
v_call: TRBV1
clone_size: -
j_call: TRBJ1-4

cdr3_nt: TGTGCCACCGAGACAGGGGGCGAAAACACCATATATTTT
cdr3_aa: CATETGGENTIYF
d_call: TRBD1
v_call: TRBV28
clone_size: -
j_call: TRBJ1-3

cdr3_nt: TGTGCCAGCAGCTTAGACCCGGGACAGGGTAAGGGCGAGCAGTACTTC
cdr3_aa: CASSLDPGQGKGEQYF
d_call: TRBD1
v_call: TRBV7-9
clone_size: -
j_call: TRBJ2-7

cdr3_nt: TGCGCCAGCAGCCCGAACTTAGGACAGGGGGGGATGAACACTGAAGCTTTCTTT
cdr3_aa: CASSPNLGQGGMNTEAFF
d_call: TRBD1
v_call: TRBV5-1
clone_size: -
j_call: TRBJ1-1

cdr3_nt: TGTGCCAGCAGACGACAGGGGGCGACTGGAAACACCATATATTTT
cdr3_aa: CASRRQGATGNTIYF
d_call: TRBD1
v_call: TRBV2
clone_size: -
j_call: TRBJ1-3

cdr3_nt: TGTGCCAGCAGCGCATTGTCAGGGGGCTGGACTGAAGCTTTCTTT
cdr3_aa: CASSALSGGWTEAFF
d_call: TRBD1
v_call: TRBV9
clone_size: -
j_call: TRBJ1-1

cdr3_nt: TGTGCCAGCAGCGTAGGGGGCGGTTTTCAGCCCCAGCATTTT
cdr3_aa: CASSVGGGFQPQHF
d_call: -
v_call: TRBV9
clone_size: -
j_call: TRBJ1-5

cdr3_nt: TGTGCCAGCAGCTTAGCGAACCTTACAGGGGCGGAAGGCTACACCTTC
cdr3_aa: CASSLANLTGAEGYTF
d_call: TRBD1
v_call: TRBV7-2
clone_size: -
j_call: TRBJ1-2

cdr3_nt: TGTGCCAGCAGCTTATCGAGAAGGGGGTACACCGGGGAGCTGTTTTTT
cdr3_aa: CASSLSRRGYTGELFF
d_call: -
v_call: TRBV7-2
clone_size: -
j_call: TRBJ2-2

cdr3_nt: TGTGCCAGCAGCTCGAAGCTCCAGGCGAACACTGAAGCTTTCTTT
cdr3_aa: CASSSKLQANTEAFF
d_call: -
v_call: TRBV5-4
clone_size: -
j_call: TRBJ1-1